This T cell receptor beta chain stems from a study of blood T cells in healthy people across ages. The use of a sample-barcoded 5' primer and a J-beta primer mix characterized a second PCR of 7 to 11 cycles. Each CDR3 protein is one row after TCRdb ran MiXCR on the 5' RACE reads. The sample includes 550,000 to 650,000 distinct CDR3 sequences, about 30% of them seen just once. Whole-study findings and limits: The long-lived group displayed more naive CD4+ cells, plus higher diversity, than the aged donors did.

In its sample, this clonotype was seen many times. The antigen remains undetermined. The germline gives CDR1 MNHNS, CDR2 SASEGT. This CDR3 region has 12 residues. V was cut by 1 base and J by 6 bases, with 5 bases left in between. This sequence originates from a woman over 75 in good health. Sample: blood. The chain uses TRBV6-1 and TRBJ2-3; D call uncertain. The CDR3 sequence: CASSEVSDTQYF. Here the CDR3 DNA reads TGTGCCAGCAGTGAAGTTTCGGATACGCAGTATTTT.